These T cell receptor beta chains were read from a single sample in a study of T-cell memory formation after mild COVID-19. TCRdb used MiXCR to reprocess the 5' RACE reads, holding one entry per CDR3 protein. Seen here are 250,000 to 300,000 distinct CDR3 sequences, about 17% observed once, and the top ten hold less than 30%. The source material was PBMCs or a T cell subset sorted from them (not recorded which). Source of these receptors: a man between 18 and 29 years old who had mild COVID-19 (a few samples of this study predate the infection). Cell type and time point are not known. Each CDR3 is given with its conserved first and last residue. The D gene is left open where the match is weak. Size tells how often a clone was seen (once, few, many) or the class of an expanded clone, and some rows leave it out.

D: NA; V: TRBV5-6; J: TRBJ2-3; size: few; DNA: TGTGCCAGCAGGCGAGGAGTAGCAGATACGCAGTATTTT; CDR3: CASRRGVADTQYF
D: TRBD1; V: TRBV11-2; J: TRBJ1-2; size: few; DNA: TGTGCCAGCAGCTTATCGGATTCAGGGGGCTATGGCTACACCTTC; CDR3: CASSLSDSGGYGYTF
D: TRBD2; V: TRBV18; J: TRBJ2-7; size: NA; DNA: TGTGCCAGCTTCGTAGGCGGGGGATTCTACGAGCAGTACTTC; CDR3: CASFVGGGFYEQYF
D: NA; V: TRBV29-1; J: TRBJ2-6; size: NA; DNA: TGCAGCGAATGTGGATCTGGGGCCAACGTCCTGACTTTC; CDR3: CSECGSGANVLTF
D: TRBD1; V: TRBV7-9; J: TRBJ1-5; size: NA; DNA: TGTGCCAGCAGCGTGCCCGAAGACAGGGTGGGGAATAGCAATCAGCCCCAGCATTTT; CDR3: CASSVPEDRVGNSNQPQHF
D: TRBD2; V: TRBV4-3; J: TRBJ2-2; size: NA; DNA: TGCGCCAGCAGCCCGGCTTCGGGAGGGCCCACCGGGGAGCTGTTTTTT; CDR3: CASSPASGGPTGELFF
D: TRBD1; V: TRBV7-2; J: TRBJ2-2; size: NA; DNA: TGTGCCAGCAGCTGGACAGGGACTCCCACCGGGGAGCTGTTTTTT; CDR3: CASSWTGTPTGELFF
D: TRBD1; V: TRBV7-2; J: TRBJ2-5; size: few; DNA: TGTGCCAGCACCGTTCAGGGGGCTTACGAGACCCAGTACTTC; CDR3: CASTVQGAYETQYF
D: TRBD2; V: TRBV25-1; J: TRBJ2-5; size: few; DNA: TGTGCCAGCAGCCCAGCGGGGTACCAAGAGACCCAGTACTTC; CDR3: CASSPAGYQETQYF
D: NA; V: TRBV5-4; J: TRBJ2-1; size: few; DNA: TGTGCCAGCAGCTTGGTGACCAATGAGCAGTTCTTC; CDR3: CASSLVTNEQFF
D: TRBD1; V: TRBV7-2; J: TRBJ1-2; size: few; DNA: TGTGCCAGCAGCTCGACAGGGGGCGCCGGCTACACCTTC; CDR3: CASSSTGGAGYTF
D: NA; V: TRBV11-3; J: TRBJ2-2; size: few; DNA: TGTGCCAGCAGCTCTGGGGATCTAGTGACCGGGGAGCTGTTTTTT; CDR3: CASSSGDLVTGELFF
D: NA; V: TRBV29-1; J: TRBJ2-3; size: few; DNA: TGCAGCGCCCGTGGCCCAAGCACAGATACGCAGTATTTT; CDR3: CSARGPSTDTQYF
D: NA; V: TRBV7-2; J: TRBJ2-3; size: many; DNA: TGTGCCAGCAGCTTAGGGGGCACAGATACGCAGTATTTT; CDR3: CASSLGGTDTQYF
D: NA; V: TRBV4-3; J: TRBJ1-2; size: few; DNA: TGCGCCAGCAGCCAAGAACACCCGAGGGGCTATGGCTACACCTTC; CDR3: CASSQEHPRGYGYTF
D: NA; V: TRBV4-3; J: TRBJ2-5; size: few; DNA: TGCGCCAGCAGCCAATTGAGCGGTTCAGAGACCCAGTACTTC; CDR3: CASSQLSGSETQYF
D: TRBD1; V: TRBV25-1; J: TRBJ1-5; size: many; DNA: TGTGCCAGCAGTGAGCAACAGGGGAACAATCAGCCCCAGCATTTT; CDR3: CASSEQQGNNQPQHF
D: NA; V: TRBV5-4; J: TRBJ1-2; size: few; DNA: TGTGCCAGCAGCTTGGTAGCTAACTATGGCTACACCTTC; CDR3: CASSLVANYGYTF
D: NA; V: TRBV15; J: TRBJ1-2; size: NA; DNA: TGTGCCACCAGCAGAGTGGGGATCAGCGGAATCGGCTACACCTTC; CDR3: CATSRVGISGIGYTF
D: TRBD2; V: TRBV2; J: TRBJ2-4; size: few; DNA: TGTGCCTGTAGGACTAGCGGGCCCCCCAAAAACATTCAGTACTTC; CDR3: CACRTSGPPKNIQYF
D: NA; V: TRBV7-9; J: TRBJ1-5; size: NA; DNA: TGTGCCAGCAGCTCCGCGAGGGGTGGTAGCAATCAGCCCCAGCATTTT; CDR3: CASSSARGGSNQPQHF
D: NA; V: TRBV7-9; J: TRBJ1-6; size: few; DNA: TGTGCCAGCAGTTCCGGTAATTCACCCCTCCACTTT; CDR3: CASSSGNSPLHF
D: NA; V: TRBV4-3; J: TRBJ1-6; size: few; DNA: TGCGCCAGCAGCCAAGCCCTAAGCTCCTATAATTCACCCCTCCACTTT; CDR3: CASSQALSSYNSPLHF
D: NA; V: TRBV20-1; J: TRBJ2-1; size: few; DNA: TGCAGTGCGGAGGGACGGCCCTCCTACAATGAGCAGTTCTTC; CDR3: CSAEGRPSYNEQFF
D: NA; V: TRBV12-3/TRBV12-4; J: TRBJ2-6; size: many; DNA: TGTGCCAGCAGGCCGAGGTGGGGGGGGGCCTCTGGGGCCAACGTCCTGACTTTC; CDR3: CASRPRWGGASGANVLTF